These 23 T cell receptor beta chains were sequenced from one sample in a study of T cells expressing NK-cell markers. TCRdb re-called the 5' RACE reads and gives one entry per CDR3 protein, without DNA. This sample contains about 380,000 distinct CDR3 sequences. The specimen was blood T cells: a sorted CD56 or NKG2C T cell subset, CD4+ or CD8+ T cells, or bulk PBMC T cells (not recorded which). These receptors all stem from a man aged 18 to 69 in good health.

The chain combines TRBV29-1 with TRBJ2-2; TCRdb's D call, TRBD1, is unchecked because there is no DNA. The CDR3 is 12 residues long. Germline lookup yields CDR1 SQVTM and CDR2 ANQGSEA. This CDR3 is CSVFAGVGELFF.

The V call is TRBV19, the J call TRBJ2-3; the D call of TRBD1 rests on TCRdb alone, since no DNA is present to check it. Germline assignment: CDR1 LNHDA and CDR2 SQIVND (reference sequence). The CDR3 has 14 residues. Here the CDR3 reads CASSSPGNTDTQYF.

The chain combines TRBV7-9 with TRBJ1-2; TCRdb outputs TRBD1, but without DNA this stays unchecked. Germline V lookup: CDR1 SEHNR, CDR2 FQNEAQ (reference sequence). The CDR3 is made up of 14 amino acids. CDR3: CASSLTGANYGYTF.

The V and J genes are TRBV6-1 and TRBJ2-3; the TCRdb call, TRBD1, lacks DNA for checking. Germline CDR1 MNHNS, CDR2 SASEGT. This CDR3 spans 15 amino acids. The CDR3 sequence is CASSGRTGITDTQYF.

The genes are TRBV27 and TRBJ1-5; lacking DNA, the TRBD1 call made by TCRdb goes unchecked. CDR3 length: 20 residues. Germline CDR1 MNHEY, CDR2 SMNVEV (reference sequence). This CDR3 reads CASSLPGGTGENLSNQPQHF.

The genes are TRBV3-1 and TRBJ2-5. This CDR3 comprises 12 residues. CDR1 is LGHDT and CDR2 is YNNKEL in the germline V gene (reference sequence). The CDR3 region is CASSHGVGSQYF.

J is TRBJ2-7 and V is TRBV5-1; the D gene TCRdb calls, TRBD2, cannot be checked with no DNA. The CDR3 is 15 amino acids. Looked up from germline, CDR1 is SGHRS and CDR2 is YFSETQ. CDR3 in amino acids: CASKSSALNSYEQYF.

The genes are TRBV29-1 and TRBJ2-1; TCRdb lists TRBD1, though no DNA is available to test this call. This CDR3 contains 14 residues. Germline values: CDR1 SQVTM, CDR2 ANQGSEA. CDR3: CSAQLLQGINEQFF.

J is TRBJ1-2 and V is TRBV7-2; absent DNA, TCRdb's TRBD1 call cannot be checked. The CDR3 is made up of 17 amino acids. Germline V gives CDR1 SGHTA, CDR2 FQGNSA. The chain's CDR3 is CASSLSGTGGVIGGYTF. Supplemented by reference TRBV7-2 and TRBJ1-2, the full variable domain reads GAGVSQSPSNKVTEKGKDVELRCDPISGHTALYWYRQSLGQGLEFLIYFQGNSAPDKSGLPSDRFSAERTGGSVSTLTIQRTQQEDSAVYLCASSLSGTGGVIGGYTFGSGTRLTVV.

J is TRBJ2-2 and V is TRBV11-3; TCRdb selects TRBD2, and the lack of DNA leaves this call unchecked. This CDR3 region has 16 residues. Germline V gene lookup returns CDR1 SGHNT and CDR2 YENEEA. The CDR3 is CASSTQGLANTGELFF.

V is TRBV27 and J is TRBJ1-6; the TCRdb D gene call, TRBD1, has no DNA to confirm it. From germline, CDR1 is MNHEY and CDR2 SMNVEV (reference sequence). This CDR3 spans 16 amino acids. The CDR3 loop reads CASSPGQGWGFSPLHF.

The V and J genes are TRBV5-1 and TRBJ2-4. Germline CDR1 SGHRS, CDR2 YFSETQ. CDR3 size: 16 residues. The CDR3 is CASSFGDILAKNIQYF.

CDR3 sequence reads: CASSPRGGVEQYF. The chain joins TRBV18 to TRBJ2-7. The CDR3 contains 13 residues. Germline assignment: CDR1 KGHSH and CDR2 LQKENI.

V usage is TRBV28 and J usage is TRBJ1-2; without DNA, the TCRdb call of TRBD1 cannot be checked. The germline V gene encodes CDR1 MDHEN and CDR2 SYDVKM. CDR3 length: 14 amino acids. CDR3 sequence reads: CASSWKGLIYGYTF.

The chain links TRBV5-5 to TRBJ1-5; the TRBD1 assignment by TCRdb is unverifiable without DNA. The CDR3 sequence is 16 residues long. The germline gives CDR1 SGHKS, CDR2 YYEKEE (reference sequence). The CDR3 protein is CASRRDTRNSNQPQHF.

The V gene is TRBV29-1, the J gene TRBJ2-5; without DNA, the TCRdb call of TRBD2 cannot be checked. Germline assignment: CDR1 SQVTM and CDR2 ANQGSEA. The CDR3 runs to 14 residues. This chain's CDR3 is CSASRTLLRETQYF.

The chain's CDR3 is CASLSVLNEQFF. The genes are TRBV6-6 and TRBJ2-1. The CDR3 loop spans 12 amino acids. CDR1 and CDR2 from the germline V gene are MNHNY and SVGAGI (reference sequence).

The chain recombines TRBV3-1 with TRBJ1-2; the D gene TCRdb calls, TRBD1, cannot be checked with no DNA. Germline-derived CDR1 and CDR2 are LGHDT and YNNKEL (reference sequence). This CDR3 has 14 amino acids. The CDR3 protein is CASSREGAAGSYTF.

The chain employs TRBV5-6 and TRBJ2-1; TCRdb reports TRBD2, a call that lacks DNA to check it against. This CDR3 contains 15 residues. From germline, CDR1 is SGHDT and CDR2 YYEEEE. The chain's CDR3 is CASSTWLAGALDSVF.

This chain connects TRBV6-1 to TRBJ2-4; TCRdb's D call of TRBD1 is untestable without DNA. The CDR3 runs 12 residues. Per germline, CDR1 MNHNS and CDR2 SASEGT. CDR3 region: CASSGTANIQYF.

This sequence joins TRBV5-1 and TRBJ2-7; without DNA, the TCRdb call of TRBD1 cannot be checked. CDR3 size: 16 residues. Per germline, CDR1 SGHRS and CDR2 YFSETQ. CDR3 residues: CASSSGSGGTSYEQYF.

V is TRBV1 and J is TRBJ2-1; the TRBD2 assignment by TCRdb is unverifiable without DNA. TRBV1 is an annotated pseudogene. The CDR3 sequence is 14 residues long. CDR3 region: CTSSQDHLVHEQFF.

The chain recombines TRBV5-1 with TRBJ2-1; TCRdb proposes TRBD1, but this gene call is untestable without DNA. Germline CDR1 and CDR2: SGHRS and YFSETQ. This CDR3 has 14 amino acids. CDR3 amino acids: CASRPRTGFNEQFF. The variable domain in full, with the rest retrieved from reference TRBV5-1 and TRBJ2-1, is KAGVTQTPRYLIKTRGQQVTLSCSPISGHRSVSWYQQTPGQGLQFLFEYFSETQRNKGNFPGRFSGRQFSNSRSEMNVSTLELGDSALYLCASRPRTGFNEQFFGPGTRLTVL.